What follows is one T cell receptor beta chain and its context. This specimen comes from a study of blood T cells in healthy people across ages. The amount of total RNA extracted per sample was at least 6 micrograms. Trimming took off 2 bases at V and 5 bases at J, with 12 bases between the two ends. Germline V gene lookup returns CDR1 KGHSH and CDR2 LQKENI. There are 14 residues in the CDR3. Primers used in a second PCR of about 7 to 11 cycles were a sample-barcoded 5' primer and a J-beta primer mix. TCRdb analysed the 5' RACE reads with MiXCR anew, one entry per CDR3 protein. The sample includes about 680,000 distinct CDR3 sequences, around 49% of them seen just once.

This clonotype was obtained from an older woman in good health. The chain recombines TRBV18 with TRBJ2-5; possible D gene TRBD2, 5 bases. What was sequenced was blood. This CDR3 reads CASSPVGPGETQYF. Written as DNA, the CDR3 is TGTGCCAGCTCACCAGTAGGGCCGGGGGAGACCCAGTACTTC.